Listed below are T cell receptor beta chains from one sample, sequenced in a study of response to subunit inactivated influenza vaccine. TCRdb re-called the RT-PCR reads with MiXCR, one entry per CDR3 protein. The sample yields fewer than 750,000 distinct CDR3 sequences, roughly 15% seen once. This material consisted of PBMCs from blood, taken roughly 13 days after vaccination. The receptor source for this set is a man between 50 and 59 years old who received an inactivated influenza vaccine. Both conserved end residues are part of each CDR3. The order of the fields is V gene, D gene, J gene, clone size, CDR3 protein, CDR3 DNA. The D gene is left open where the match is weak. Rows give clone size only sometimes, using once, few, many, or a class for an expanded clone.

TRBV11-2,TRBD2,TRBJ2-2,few,CASSNLYGTSGRELFF,TGTGCCAGCAGCAACCTTTACGGGACTAGCGGGAGAGAGCTGTTTTTT
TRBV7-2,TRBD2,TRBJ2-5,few,CASSLGTSEETQYF,TGTGCCAGCAGCTTAGGGACTAGCGAAGAGACCCAGTACTTC
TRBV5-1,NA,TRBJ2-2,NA,CASSLMGSTDTGELFF,TGCGCCAGCAGCTTGATGGGTTCTACAGACACCGGGGAGCTGTTTTTT
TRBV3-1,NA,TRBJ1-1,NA,CASSQGVENTEAFF,TGTGCCAGCAGCCAAGGAGTAGAGAACACTGAAGCTTTCTTT
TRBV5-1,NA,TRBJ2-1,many,CASSLGPLWRVDEQFF,TGCGCCAGCAGCTTGGGGCCCTTGTGGAGGGTCGATGAGCAGTTCTTC
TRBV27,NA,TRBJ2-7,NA,CASSFSTLGAYEQYF,TGTGCCAGCAGTTTCTCTACACTAGGGGCCTACGAGCAGTACTTC
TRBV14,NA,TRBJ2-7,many,CASSQVIQGKQYF,TGTGCCAGCAGCCAAGTCATTCAGGGAAAGCAGTACTTC
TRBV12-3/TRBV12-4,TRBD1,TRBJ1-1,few,CASSQNRGEAFF,TGTGCCAGCAGCCAGAACAGGGGGGAAGCTTTCTTT
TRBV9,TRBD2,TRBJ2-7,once,CASSALAGPSYEQYF,TGTGCCAGCAGCGCCCTAGCGGGTCCCTCCTACGAGCAGTACTTC
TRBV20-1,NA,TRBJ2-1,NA,CSATTIWRTEQFF,TGCAGTGCCACGACAATCTGGAGAACTGAGCAGTTCTTC
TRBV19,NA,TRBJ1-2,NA,CASNRDLLYYGYTF,TGTGCCAGTAATAGGGACCTGCTCTACTATGGCTACACCTTC
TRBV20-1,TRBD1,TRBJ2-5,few,CSANPGQGGETQYF,TGCAGTGCTAACCCGGGACAGGGGGGTGAGACCCAGTACTTC
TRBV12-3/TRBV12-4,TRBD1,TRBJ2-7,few,CASRPTGAEQYF,TGTGCCAGCAGGCCGACAGGGGCCGAGCAGTACTTC
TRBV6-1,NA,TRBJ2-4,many,CASRAAAENIQYF,TGTGCCAGCAGGGCGGCGGCCGAAAACATTCAGTACTTC
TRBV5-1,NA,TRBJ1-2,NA,CASSLDGSGPSGYTF,TGCGCCAGCAGCTTGGATGGGAGCGGTCCCAGTGGCTACACCTTC
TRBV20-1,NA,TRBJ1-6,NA,CSASTGPANSPLHF,TGCAGTGCTAGCACCGGTCCGGCGAATTCACCCCTCCACTTT
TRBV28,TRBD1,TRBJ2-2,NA,CASSRGTGGDTGELFF,TGTGCCAGCAGCCGAGGGACAGGGGGCGACACCGGGGAGCTGTTTTTT
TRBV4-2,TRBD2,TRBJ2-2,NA,CASSQKLKREAPGELFF,TGTGCCAGCAGCCAAAAATTAAAGCGGGAGGCCCCCGGGGAGCTGTTTTTT
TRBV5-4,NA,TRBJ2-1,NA,CASSPSTVLTNEQFF,TGTGCCAGCAGCCCCTCGACAGTATTGACGAATGAGCAGTTCTTC
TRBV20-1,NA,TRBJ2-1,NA,CSARDFGGPAEQFF,TGCAGTGCTAGAGATTTCGGGGGGCCCGCTGAGCAGTTCTTC
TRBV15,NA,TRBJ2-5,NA,CATKTDRRETQYF,TGTGCCACCAAAACCGACAGGAGAGAGACCCAGTACTTC
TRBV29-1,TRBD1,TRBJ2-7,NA,CSAKGAYEQYF,TGCAGCGCCAAGGGGGCATACGAGCAGTACTTC
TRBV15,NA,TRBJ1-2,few,CATSSTIGSQGRYGYTF,TGTGCCACCAGCAGTACCATAGGGAGCCAGGGACGGTACGGCTACACCTTC
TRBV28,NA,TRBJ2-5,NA,CASSFSGVAETQYF,TGTGCCAGCAGTTTTTCGGGAGTAGCAGAGACCCAGTACTTC
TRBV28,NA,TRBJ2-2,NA,CASSPYLGTNTGELFF,TGTGCCAGCAGTCCCTACCTGGGTACGAACACCGGGGAGCTGTTTTTT
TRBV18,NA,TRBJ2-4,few,CASSPPSRGLAKNIQYF,TGTGCCAGCTCACCACCTTCACGGGGGTTAGCCAAAAACATTCAGTACTTC
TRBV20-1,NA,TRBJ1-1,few,CSAQLGNTEAFF,TGCAGTGCTCAACTCGGGAACACTGAAGCTTTCTTT
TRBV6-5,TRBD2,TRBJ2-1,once,CASSSTGEGNEQFF,TGTGCCAGCAGTTCAACTGGGGAGGGCAATGAGCAGTTCTTC
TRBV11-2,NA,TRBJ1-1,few,CASSLDLTRGAFF,TGTGCCAGCAGCTTAGATCTGACAAGAGGTGCTTTCTTT
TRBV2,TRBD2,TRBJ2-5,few,CATQGGLRETQYF,TGTGCCACCCAGGGAGGGTTACGGGAGACCCAGTACTTC
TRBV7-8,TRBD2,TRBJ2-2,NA,CASSLSGGHNTGELFF,TGTGCCAGCAGCTTAAGCGGGGGCCATAACACCGGGGAGCTGTTTTTT
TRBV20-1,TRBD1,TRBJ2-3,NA,CSARIMGQGTDTQYF,TGCAGTGCTAGGATAATGGGACAGGGGACAGATACGCAGTATTTT
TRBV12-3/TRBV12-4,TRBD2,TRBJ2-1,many,CASRRTSAYNEQFF,TGTGCCAGCAGGCGGACTAGCGCATACAATGAGCAGTTCTTC
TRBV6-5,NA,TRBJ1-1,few,CASSYSPGPGGNTEAFF,TGTGCCAGCAGTTACTCCCCTGGACCGGGCGGGAACACTGAAGCTTTCTTT
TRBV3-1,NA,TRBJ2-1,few,CASSQLAGDYEQFF,TGTGCCAGCAGCCAATTGGCAGGGGACTATGAGCAGTTCTTC
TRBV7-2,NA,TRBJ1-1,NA,CASSRMPPGTEAFF,TGTGCCAGCAGCCGAATGCCACCTGGCACTGAAGCTTTCTTT